This T cell receptor beta chain came from a study of blood T cell repertoires in COVID-19. Germline loops: CDR1 LGHNA, CDR2 YSLEER. The CDR3 covers 15 residues. V shed 0 bases, J shed 5 bases, and the junction held 3 bases outside the gene matches. The repertoire was sequenced with immunoSEQ multiplex PCR; TCRdb's copy has only in-frame clones and lacks some. The table includes some 80,000 clones, approximately 86% detected once. Sample: peripheral blood. The chain is built from TRBV4-3 and TRBJ1-1, with 10 bases that match TRBD1. The receptor was isolated from a human donor in a cohort sampled during active COVID-19. The CDR3 DNA follows: TGCGCCAGCAGCCAAGATCCGGGACAGGGGACTGAAGCTTTCTTT. Amino acid sequence: CASSQDPGQGTEAFF.